One sample yielded the 6 T cell receptor beta chains listed below, sequenced in a study of OX40 agonist ivuxolimab in advanced cancers. Using immunoSEQ multiplex PCR, the repertoire was profiled, and TCRdb retains in-frame clones only, with some absent. The table records roughly 75,000 clones, 85% to 95% of them present only once. This specimen consisted of CD4+ or CD8+ T cells sorted from blood, obtained in a trial of the OX40 agonist ivuxolimab. The receptors stem from an adult with an advanced solid tumor such as melanoma, head and neck, liver or kidney cancer.

The V call is TRBV7-2, the J call TRBJ2-1; TRBD2 matches 9 bases. V gave up 8 bases and J gave up 7 bases; unmatched junction bases: 15. Germline-derived CDR1 and CDR2 are SGHTA and FQGNSA. CDR3 length: 16 residues. CDR3 sequence (DNA): TGTGCCAGCGCCCCTTGGGCTAGCGGGGTAATAAATGAGCAGTTCTTC. Translation: CASAPWASGVINEQFF.

CDR3 amino acids: CASSPAWGQGVYNEQFF. CDR3 nucleotide sequence: TGTGCCAGCTCACCAGCTTGGGGACAGGGAGTATACAATGAGCAGTTCTTC. The chain is built from TRBV18 and TRBJ2-1; TRBD1 matches 9 bases. The CDR3 is 17 residues long. V shed 2 bases and J 4 bases; nucleotides not matched to a gene: 9. Looked up from germline, CDR1 is KGHSH and CDR2 is LQKENI.

The chain has TRBV5-1 and TRBJ2-2; 8 bases align to TRBD1. J gave up 9 bases and V 0 bases, and 10 bases lay outside the gene matches. There are 16 residues in the CDR3. Germline CDR1 SGHRS, CDR2 YFSETQ. CDR3 nucleotides: TGCGCCAGCAGCTTGGAGGGTCAGGGGGCTTTCCGGGAGCTGTTTTTT. This sequence encodes CASSLEGQGAFRELFF.

The rearrangement joins TRBV19 to TRBJ1-5; D ambiguous. CDR3 length: 15 residues. Trimming stripped 3 bases from V and 3 bases from J, with 12 bases between. Germline assignment: CDR1 LNHDA and CDR2 SQIVND (reference sequence). CDR3 residues: CASSISARPNQPQHF. The CDR3 DNA reads as TGTGCCAGTAGTATCTCCGCCAGGCCCAATCAGCCCCAGCATTTT.

V usage is TRBV27 and J usage is TRBJ2-1; D not certain. Germline values: CDR1 MNHEY, CDR2 SMNVEV (reference sequence). Trimming stripped 2 bases from V and 8 bases from J, with 7 bases between. This CDR3 contains 12 residues. CDR3 coding DNA: TGTGCCAGCAGTTTAGGTGGCGATGAGCAGTTCTTC. Protein: CASSLGGDEQFF.

V is TRBV2 and J is TRBJ2-1; 11 positions match TRBD2. The CDR3 is 15 residues long. Germline-derived CDR1 and CDR2 are SNHLY and FYNNEI. V trimming: 6 bases; J trimming: 2 bases; junction bases outside the gene matches: 3. CDR3 nucleotides: TGTGCCAGCAGAGTAGCGGGGGGGGCCTACAATGAGCAGTTCTTC. Translation gives CASRVAGGAYNEQFF.